This T cell receptor beta chain is drawn from a study of blood T cells in healthy people across ages. Study conclusions and caveats: Naive CD4+ cells and diversity were both higher in long-lived donors than in aged donors. Age brought a roughly linear fall in TCR beta diversity measured per million T cells.

As concerns this clonotype: The antigen is not known.

Trimming took off 1 base at V and 0 bases at J, with 13 bases between the two ends. CDR3 length: 17 residues. Germline V gene data show CDR1 as SEHNR and CDR2 as FQNEAQ (reference sequence). A second about 6 to 12 cycle PCR used barcoded and J-beta primers. TCRdb re-analysed the 5' RACE reads in MiXCR, keeping a single row per CDR3 protein. The sample holds some 900,000 distinct CDR3 sequences, under 35% seen once. The chain links TRBV7-9 to TRBJ2-1; unclear D gene. The material sequenced was blood. This clonotype originated in an elderly woman in good health. CDR3 protein: CASSLGVLGTSYNEQFF. DNA for the CDR3: TGTGCCAGCAGCTTAGGGGTCTTAGGTACCTCCTACAATGAGCAGTTCTTC.